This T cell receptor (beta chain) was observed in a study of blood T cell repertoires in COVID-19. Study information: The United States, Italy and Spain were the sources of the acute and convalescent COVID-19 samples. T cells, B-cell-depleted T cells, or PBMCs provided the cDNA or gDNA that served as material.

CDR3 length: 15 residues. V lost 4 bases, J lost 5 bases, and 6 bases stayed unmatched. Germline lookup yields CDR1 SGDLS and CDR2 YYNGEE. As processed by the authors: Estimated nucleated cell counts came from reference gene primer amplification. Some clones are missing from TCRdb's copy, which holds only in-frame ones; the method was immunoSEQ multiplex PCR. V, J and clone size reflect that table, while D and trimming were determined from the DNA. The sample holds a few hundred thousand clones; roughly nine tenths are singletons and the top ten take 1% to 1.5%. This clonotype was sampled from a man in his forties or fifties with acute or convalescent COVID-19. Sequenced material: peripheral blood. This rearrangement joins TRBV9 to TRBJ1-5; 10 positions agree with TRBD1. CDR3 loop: CASSFGTGAHQPQHF. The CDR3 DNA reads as TGTGCCAGCAGCTTCGGGACAGGGGCTCATCAGCCCCAGCATTTT.